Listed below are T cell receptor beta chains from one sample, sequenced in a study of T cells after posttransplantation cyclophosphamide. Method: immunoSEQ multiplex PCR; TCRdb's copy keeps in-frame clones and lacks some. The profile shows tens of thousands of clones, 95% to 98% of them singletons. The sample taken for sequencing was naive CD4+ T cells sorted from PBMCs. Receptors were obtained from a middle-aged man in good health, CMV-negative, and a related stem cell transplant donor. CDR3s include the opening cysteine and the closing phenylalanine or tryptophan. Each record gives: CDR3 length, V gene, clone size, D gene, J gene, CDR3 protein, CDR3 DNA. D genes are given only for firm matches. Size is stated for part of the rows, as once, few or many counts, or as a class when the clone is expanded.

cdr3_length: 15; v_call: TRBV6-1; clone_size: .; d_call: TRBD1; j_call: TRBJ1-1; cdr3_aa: CASSDWTGGNTEAFF; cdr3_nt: TGTGCCAGCAGTGATTGGACAGGGGGGAACACTGAAGCTTTCTTT
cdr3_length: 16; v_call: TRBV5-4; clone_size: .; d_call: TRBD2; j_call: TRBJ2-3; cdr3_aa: CASSLGGTSGSDTQYF; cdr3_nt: TGTGCCAGCAGCTTGGGGGGGACTAGCGGGAGTGATACGCAGTATTTT
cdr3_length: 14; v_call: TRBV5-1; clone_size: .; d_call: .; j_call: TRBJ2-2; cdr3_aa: CASSLARGTGELFF; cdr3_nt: TGCGCCAGCAGCTTGGCCAGGGGCACCGGGGAGCTGTTTTTT
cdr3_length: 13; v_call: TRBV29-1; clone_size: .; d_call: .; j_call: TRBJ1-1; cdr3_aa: CSGKRLLNTEAFF; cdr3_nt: TGCAGCGGAAAGAGACTACTGAACACCGAGGCTTTCTTT
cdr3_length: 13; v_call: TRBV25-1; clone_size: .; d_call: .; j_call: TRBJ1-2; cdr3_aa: CASSETTNYGYTF; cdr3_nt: TGTGCCAGCAGTGAAACAACTAACTATGGCTACACCTTC
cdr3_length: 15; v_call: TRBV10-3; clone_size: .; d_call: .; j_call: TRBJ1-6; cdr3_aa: CAITQDSLGGSPLHF; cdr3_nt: TGTGCCATCACCCAAGACAGCCTTGGCGGTTCACCCCTCCACTTT
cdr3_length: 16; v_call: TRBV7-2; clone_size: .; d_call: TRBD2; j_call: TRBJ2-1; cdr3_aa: CASSLGPSGRGYEQFF; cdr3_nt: TGTGCCAGCAGCCTGGGGCCTAGCGGGAGGGGGTATGAGCAGTTCTTC
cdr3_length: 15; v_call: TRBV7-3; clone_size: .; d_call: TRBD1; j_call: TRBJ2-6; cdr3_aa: CASSPQGAGANVLTF; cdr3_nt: TGTGCCAGCAGCCCCCAGGGGGCTGGGGCCAACGTCCTGACTTTC
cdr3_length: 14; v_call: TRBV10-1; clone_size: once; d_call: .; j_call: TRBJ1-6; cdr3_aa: CASTEGQGISPLHF; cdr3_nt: TGCGCCAGCACCGAGGGGCAGGGGATTTCACCCCTCCACTTT
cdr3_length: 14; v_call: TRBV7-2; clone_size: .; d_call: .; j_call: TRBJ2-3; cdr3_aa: CASSRRQGGDTQYF; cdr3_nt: TGTGCCAGCAGTCGCCGGCAGGGGGGAGATACGCAGTATTTT
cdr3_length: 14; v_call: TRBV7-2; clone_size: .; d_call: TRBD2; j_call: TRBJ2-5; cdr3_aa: CASSRGGQIETQYF; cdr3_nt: TGTGCCTCCTCGCGGGGGGGCCAGATAGAGACCCAGTACTTC
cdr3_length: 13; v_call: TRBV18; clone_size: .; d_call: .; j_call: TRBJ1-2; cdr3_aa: CASSSGGFYGYTF; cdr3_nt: TGTGCCAGCTCATCCGGGGGTTTCTATGGCTACACCTTC
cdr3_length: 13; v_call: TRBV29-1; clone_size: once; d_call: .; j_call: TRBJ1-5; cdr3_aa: CSVEGRGGQPQHF; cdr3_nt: TGCAGCGTTGAAGGCCGGGGTGGTCAGCCCCAGCATTTT